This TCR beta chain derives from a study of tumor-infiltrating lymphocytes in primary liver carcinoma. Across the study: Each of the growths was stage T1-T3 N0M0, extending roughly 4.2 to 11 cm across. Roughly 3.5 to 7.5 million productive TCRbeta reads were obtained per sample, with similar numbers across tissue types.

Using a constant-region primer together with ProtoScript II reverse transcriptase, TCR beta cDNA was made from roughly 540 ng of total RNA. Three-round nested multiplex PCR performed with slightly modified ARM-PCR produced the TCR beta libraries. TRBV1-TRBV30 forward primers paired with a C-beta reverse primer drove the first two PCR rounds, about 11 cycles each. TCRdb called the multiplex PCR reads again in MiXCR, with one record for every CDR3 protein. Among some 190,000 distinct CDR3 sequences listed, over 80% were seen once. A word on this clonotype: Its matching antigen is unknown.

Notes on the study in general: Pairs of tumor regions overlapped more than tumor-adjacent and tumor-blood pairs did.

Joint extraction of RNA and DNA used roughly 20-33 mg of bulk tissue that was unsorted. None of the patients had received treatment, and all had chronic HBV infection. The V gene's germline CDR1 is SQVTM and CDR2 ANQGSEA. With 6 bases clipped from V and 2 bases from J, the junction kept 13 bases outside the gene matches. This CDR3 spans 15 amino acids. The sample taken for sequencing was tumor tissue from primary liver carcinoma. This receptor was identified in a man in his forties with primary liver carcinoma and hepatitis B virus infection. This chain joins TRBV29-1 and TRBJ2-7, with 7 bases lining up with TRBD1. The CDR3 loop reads CSVRGWDSETYEQYF. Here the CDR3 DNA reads TGCAGCGTCCGGGGTTGGGACAGTGAAACCTACGAGCAGTACTTC.